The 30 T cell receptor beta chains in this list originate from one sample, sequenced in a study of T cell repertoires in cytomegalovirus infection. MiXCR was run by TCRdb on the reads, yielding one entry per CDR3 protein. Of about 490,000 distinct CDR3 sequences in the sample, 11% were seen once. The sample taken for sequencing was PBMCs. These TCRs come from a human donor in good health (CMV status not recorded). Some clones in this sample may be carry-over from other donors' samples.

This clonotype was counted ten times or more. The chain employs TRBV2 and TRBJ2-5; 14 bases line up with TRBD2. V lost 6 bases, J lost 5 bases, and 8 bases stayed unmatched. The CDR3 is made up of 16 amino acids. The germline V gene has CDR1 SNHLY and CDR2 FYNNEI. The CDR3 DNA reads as TGTGCCAGCAGCGACGGGACTAGCGGGAGTTTCGAGACCCAGTACTTC. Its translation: CASSDGTSGSFETQYF.

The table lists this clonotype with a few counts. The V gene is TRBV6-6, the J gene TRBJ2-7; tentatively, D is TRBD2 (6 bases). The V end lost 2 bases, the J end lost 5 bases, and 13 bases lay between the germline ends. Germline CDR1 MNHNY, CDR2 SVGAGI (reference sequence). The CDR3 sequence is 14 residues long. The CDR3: CASSYEGGAHEQYF. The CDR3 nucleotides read TGTGCCAGCAGTTACGAGGGAGGAGCCCACGAGCAGTACTTC.

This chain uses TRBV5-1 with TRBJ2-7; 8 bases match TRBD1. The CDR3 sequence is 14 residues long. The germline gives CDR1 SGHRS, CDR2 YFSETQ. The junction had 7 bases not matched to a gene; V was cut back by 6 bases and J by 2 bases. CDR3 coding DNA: TGCGCCAGCACAGAGGGACAGGACCCCTACGAGCAGTACTTC. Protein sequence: CASTEGQDPYEQYF.

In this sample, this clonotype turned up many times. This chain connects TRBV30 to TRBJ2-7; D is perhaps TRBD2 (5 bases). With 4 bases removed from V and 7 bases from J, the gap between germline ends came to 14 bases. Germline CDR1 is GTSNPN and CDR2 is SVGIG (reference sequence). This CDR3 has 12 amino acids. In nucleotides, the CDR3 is TGTGCCTGGAAGTCGGATTCGGGAGAGCAGTACTTC. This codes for CAWKSDSGEQYF.

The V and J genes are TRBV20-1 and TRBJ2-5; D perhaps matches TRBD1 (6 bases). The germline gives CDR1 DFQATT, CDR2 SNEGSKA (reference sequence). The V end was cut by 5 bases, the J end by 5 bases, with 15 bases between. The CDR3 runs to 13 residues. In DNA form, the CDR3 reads TGCAGTGCTTCGGACAGTTCGGGCGAGACCCAGTACTTC. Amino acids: CSASDSSGETQYF.

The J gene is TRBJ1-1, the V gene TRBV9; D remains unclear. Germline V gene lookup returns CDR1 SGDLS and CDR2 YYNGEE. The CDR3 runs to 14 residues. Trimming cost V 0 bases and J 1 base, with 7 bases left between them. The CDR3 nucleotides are TGTGCCAGCAGCGTAGGGAGGCAGAACACTGAAGCTTTCTTT. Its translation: CASSVGRQNTEAFF.

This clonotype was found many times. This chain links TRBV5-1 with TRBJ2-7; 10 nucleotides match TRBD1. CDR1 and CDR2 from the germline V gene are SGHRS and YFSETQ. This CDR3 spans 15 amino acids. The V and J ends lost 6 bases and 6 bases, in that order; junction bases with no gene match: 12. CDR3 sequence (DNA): TGCGCCAGCAAACCTCCCGGGACAGGGGAATTCGAGCAGTACTTC. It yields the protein CASKPPGTGEFEQYF.

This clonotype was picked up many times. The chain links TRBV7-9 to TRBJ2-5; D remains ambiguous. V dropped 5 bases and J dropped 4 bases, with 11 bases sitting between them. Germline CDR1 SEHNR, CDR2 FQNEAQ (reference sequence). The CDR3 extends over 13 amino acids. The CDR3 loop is CASSPDGVETQYF. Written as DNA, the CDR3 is TGTGCCAGCAGCCCAGATGGGGTAGAGACCCAGTACTTC. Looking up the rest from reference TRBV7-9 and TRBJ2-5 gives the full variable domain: DTGVSQNPRHKITKRGQNVTFRCDPISEHNRLYWYRQTLGQGPEFLTYFQNEAQLEKSRLLSDRFSAERPKGSFSTLEIQRTEQGDSAMYLCASSPDGVETQYFGPGTRLLVL.

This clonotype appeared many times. The CDR3 nucleotides are TGTGCCAGCAGGGCCGGGACTAGCGGGCGCCTGGGCTCCTACGAGCAGTACTTC. This encodes CASRAGTSGRLGSYEQYF. J is TRBJ2-7 and V is TRBV28; 12 bases fit TRBD2. There are 18 residues in the CDR3. The V gene end was trimmed by 6 bases and the J gene end by 0 bases; junction bases not matched to a gene: 12. The germline V gene encodes CDR1 MDHEN and CDR2 SYDVKM.

This CDR3 is CASSEGLAGTNEQFF. The CDR3 nucleotides read TGCGCCAGCAGTGAGGGACTAGCGGGGACGAATGAGCAGTTCTTC. This chain links TRBV10-1 with TRBJ2-1; the match to TRBD2 covers 12 bases. Unmatched junction bases numbered 3, after V lost 2 bases and J lost 7 bases. The length of the CDR3 is 15 residues. Germline V lookup: CDR1 WNHNN, CDR2 SYGVQD (reference sequence).

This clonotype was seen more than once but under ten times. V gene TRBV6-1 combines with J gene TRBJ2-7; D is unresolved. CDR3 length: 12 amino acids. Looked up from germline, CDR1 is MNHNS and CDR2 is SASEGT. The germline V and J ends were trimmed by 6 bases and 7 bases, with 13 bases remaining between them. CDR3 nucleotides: TGTGCCAGCAGAACCCTGGGGTCTGAGCAGTACTTC. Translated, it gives CASRTLGSEQYF.

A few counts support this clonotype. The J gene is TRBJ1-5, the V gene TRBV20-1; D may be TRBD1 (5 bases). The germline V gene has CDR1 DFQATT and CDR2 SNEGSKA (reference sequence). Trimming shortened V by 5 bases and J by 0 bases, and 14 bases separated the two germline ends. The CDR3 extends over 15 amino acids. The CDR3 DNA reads TGCAGTGCTCCCTGGGGCGGGTATAGCAATCAGCCCCAGCATTTT. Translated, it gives CSAPWGGYSNQPQHF.

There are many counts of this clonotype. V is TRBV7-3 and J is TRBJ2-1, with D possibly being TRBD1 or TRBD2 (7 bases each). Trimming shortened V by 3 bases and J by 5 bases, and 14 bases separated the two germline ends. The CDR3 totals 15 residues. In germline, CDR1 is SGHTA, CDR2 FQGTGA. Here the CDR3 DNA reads TGTGCCAGCAGCTTGACAGGGAGCGGGGACAATGAGCAGTTCTTC. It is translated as CASSLTGSGDNEQFF.

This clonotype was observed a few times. The CDR3 nucleotides are TGTGCCAGCAGTTCCAGGGGGCGTAGCACCGGGGAGCTGTTTTTT. It translates to CASSSRGRSTGELFF. The genes are TRBV27 and TRBJ2-2; TRBD1 matches 8 bases. J was trimmed by 4 bases and V by 4 bases; bases with no gene match: 5. CDR3 length: 15 residues. Germline V gene sequence: CDR1 MNHEY, CDR2 SMNVEV (reference sequence).

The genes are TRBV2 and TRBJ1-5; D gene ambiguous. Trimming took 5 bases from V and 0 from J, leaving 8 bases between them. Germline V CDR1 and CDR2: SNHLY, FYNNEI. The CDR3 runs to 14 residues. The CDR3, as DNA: TGTGCCAGCAGTAACAGCTATAGCAATCAGCCCCAGCATTTT. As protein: CASSNSYSNQPQHF.

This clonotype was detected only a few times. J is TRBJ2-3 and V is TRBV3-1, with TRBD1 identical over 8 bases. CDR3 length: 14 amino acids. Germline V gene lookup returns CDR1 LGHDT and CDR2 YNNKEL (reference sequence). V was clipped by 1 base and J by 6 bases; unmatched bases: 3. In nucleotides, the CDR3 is TGTGCCAGCAGCCAAGCTTACAGGGGGGATACGCAGTATTTT. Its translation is CASSQAYRGDTQYF.

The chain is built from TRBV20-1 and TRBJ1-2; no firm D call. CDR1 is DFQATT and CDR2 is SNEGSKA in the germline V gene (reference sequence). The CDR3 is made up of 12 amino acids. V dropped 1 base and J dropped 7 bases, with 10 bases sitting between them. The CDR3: CSARAPLGGYTF. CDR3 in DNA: TGCAGTGCTAGAGCCCCCTTGGGTGGCTACACCTTC.

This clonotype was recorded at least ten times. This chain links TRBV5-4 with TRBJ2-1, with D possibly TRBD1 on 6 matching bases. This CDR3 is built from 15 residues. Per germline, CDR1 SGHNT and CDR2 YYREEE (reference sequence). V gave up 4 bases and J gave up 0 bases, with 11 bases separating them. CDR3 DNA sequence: TGTGCCAGCAGCGCCGACAGGACCTCCTACAATGAGCAGTTCTTC. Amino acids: CASSADRTSYNEQFF.

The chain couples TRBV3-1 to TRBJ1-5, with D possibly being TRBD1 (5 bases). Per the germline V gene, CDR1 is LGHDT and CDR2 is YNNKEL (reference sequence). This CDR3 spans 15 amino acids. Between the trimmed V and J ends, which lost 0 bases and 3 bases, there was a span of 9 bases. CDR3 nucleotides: TGTGCCAGCAGCCAAGATCGGGGGTTCAATCAGCCCCAGCATTTT. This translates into CASSQDRGFNQPQHF.

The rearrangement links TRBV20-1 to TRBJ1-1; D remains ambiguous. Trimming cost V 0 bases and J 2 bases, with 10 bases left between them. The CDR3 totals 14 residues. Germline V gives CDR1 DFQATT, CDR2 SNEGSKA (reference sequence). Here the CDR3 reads CSARDGQSNTEAFF. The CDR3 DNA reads TGCAGTGCTAGAGATGGCCAGAGTAACACTGAAGCTTTCTTT.

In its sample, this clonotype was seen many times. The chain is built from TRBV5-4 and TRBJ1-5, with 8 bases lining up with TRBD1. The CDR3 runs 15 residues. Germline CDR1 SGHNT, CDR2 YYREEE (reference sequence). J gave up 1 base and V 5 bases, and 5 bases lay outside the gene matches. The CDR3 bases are TGTGCCAGCAGTACAGGGGGTTTAAGCAATCAGCCCCAGCATTTT. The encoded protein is CASSTGGLSNQPQHF. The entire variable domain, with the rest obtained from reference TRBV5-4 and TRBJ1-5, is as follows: ETGVTQSPTHLIKTRGQQVTLRCSSQSGHNTVSWYQQALGQGPQFIFQYYREEENGRGNFPPRFSGLQFPNYSSELNVNALELDDSALYLCASSTGGLSNQPQHFGDGTRLSIL.

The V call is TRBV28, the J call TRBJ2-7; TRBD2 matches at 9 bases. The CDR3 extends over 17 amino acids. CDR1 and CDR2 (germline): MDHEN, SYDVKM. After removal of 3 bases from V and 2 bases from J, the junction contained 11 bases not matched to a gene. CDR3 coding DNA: TGTGCCAGCAGTTTCCGGACTAGCGCGAGGAAAACCTACGAGCAGTACTTC. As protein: CASSFRTSARKTYEQYF. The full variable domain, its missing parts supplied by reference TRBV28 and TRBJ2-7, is DVKVTQSSRYLVKRTGEKVFLECVQDMDHENMFWYRQDPGLGLRLIYFSYDVKMKEKGDIPEGYSVSREKKERFSLILESASTNQTSMYLCASSFRTSARKTYEQYFGPGTRLTVT.

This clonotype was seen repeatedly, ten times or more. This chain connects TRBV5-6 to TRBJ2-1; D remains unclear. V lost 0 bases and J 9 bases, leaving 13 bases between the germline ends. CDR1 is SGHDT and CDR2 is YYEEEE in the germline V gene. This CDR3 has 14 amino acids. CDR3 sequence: CASSLDPSLTEQFF. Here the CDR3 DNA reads TGTGCCAGCAGCTTGGACCCTAGTCTCACTGAGCAGTTCTTC. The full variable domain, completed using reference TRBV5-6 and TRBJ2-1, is DAGVTQSPTHLIKTRGQQVTLRCSPKSGHDTVSWYQQALGQGPQFIFQYYEEEERQRGNFPDRFSGHQFPNYSSELNVNALLLGDSALYLCASSLDPSLTEQFFGPGTRLTVL.

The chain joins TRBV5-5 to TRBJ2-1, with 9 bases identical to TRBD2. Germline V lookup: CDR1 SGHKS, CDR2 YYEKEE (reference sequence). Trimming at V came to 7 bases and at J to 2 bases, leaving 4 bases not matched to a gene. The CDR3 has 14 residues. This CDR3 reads CASGREGPYNEQFF. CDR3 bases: TGTGCCAGCGGGCGGGAGGGCCCCTACAATGAGCAGTTCTTC.

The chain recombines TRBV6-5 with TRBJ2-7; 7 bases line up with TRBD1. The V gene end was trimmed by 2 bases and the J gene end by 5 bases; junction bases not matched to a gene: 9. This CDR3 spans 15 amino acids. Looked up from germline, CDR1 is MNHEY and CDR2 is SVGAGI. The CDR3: CASSYATTGPHEQYF. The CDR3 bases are TGTGCCAGCAGTTACGCTACGACAGGGCCCCACGAGCAGTACTTC.

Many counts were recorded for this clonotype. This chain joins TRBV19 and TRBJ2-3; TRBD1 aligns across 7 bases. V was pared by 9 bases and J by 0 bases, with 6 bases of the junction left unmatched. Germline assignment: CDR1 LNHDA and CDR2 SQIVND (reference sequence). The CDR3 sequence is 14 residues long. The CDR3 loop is CASHRGSSTDTQYF. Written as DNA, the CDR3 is TGTGCCAGCCACAGGGGCAGTAGCACAGATACGCAGTATTTT.

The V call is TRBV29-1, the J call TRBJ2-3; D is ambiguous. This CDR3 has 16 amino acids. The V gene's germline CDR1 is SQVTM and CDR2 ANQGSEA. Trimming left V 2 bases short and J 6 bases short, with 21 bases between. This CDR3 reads CSVESEDVPFSDTQYF. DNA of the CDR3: TGCAGCGTTGAAAGCGAGGACGTCCCATTCTCGGATACGCAGTATTTT.

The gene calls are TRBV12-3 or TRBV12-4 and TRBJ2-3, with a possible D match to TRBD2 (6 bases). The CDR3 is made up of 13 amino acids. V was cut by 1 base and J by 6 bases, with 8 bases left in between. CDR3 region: CASSLVSGDTQYF. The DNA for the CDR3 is TGTGCCAGCAGTTTAGTAAGCGGGGATACGCAGTATTTT.

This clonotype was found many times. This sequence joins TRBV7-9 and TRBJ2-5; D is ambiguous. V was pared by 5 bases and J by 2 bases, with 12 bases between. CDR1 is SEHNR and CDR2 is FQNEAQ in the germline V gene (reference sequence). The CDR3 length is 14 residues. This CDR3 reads CASSPALPQETQYF. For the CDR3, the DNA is TGTGCCAGCAGCCCCGCACTGCCACAAGAGACCCAGTACTTC.

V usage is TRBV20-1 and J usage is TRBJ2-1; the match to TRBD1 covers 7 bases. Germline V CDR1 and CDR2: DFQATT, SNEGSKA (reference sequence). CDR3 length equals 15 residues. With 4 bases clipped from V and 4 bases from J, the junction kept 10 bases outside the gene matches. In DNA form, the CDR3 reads TGCAGTGCTAAGGACCCGGGACAGAAATACAATGAGCAGTTCTTC. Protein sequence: CSAKDPGQKYNEQFF.